Presented here are 17 T cell receptor beta chains from one specimen sequenced in a study of cytomegalovirus exposure and HLA in healthy donors. The PCR was carried out with 60 Vbeta primers and 13 Jbeta primers. Clones were read by immunoSEQ multiplex PCR, and TCRdb kept only the in-frame ones, dropping some. The sample carries about 210,000 clones, roughly 77% recorded once. Sequenced material: PBMCs. All receptors come from a male donor in good health and CMV-seropositive.

The rearrangement uses TRBV10-3 and TRBJ2-2; D may be TRBD2 (6 bases). In germline, CDR1 is ENHRY, CDR2 SYGVKD. CDR3 length: 15 amino acids. The ends were cut back, 3 bases at V and 4 bases at J, with 12 bases in the middle. The CDR3 nucleotides read TGTGCCATCAGTGATCGGGGGAGCGGCACCGGGGAGCTGTTTTTT. Amino acid sequence: CAISDRGSGTGELFF.

The chain combines TRBV13 with TRBJ2-7, with TRBD2 identical over 8 bases. V gave up 3 bases and J gave up 4 bases; unmatched junction bases: 8. Germline assignment: CDR1 PRHDT and CDR2 FYEKMQ (reference sequence). CDR3 length: 15 residues. The CDR3 bases are TGTGCCAGCAGCTTCGGGGCGGGAGGCGGGTACGAGCAGTACTTC. This sequence encodes CASSFGAGGGYEQYF.

The rearrangement links TRBV6-5 to TRBJ2-5; D is unclear. In germline, CDR1 is MNHEY, CDR2 SVGAGI. Trimming removed 6 bases from V and 5 bases from J, with 10 bases in between. There are 12 residues in the CDR3. The CDR3 DNA sequence: TGTGCCAGCAGCTCGCATCGGGAGACCCAGTACTTC. Translation: CASSSHRETQYF.

This chain uses TRBV18 with TRBJ1-2; possibly TRBD1 for D (5 bases). CDR1 is KGHSH and CDR2 is LQKENI in the germline V gene. This CDR3 contains 15 residues. V was trimmed by 4 bases and J by 1 base, leaving 13 bases between them. CDR3 protein: CASSRGQTDNYGYTF. Here the CDR3 DNA reads TGTGCCAGCTCACGGGGCCAAACAGATAACTATGGCTACACCTTC.

The chain joins TRBV18 to TRBJ1-1; D gene unclear. Trimming took 6 bases from V and 8 from J, leaving 16 bases between them. Germline-derived CDR1 and CDR2 are KGHSH and LQKENI. The CDR3 covers 13 residues. The CDR3 nucleotides read TGTGCCAGCTCTCCGAACGAGGGCCAAGAAGCTTTCTTT. Translation: CASSPNEGQEAFF.

In DNA, the CDR3 is TGTGCCACCTACGACCCCTCCCCAGGGGAAGCTTTCTTT. It translates to CATYDPSPGEAFF. The V call is TRBV6-5, the J call TRBJ1-1; D may be TRBD1 (5 bases). Trimming removed 10 bases from V and 8 bases from J, with 20 bases in between. Per the germline V gene, CDR1 is MNHEY and CDR2 is SVGAGI. The CDR3 loop spans 13 amino acids.

Only a few counts were recorded for this clone. This rearrangement joins TRBV7-9 to TRBJ1-2; the D gene is possibly TRBD1 (6 bases). The germline gives CDR1 SEHNR, CDR2 FQNEAQ (reference sequence). The CDR3 loop spans 16 amino acids. V was shortened by 1 base and J by 5 bases, with 17 bases between the two germline ends. The CDR3 loop reads CASSLDMSLTGYGYTF. The CDR3 DNA sequence: TGTGCCAGCAGCTTAGACATGTCACTCACAGGGTATGGCTACACCTTC.

The V and J genes are TRBV18 and TRBJ2-1; 7 bases match TRBD2. V trimming: 3 bases; J trimming: 4 bases; junction bases outside the gene matches: 15. CDR1 and CDR2 from the germline V gene are KGHSH and LQKENI. This CDR3 contains 18 residues. The CDR3 DNA follows: TGTGCCAGCTCACCTCTCCTCGGCGGGAGCAGTTCGTACAATGAGCAGTTCTTC. This sequence encodes CASSPLLGGSSSYNEQFF.

The gene calls are TRBV6-1 and TRBJ1-4; no clear D gene. Per the germline V gene, CDR1 is MNHNS and CDR2 is SASEGT. The length of the CDR3 is 15 residues. V was cut by 1 base and J by 4 bases, with 10 bases left in between. CDR3 sequence (DNA): TGTGCCAGCAGTGAAGGTCCGTCGTATAATGAAAAACTGTTTTTT. Translation gives CASSEGPSYNEKLFF.

A few counts support this clone. The chain carries TRBV5-1 and TRBJ2-2; the match to TRBD2 covers 7 bases. Per germline, CDR1 SGHRS and CDR2 YFSETQ. The CDR3 is 15 amino acids. The junction had 4 bases not matched to a gene; V was cut back by 0 bases and J by 5 bases. The CDR3 DNA sequence: TGCGCCAGCAGCTTGGCTAGCGGAGGAACCGGGGAGCTGTTTTTT. This sequence encodes CASSLASGGTGELFF.

The rearrangement joins TRBV5-5 to TRBJ2-7; TRBD1 is a possible D gene (5 bases). V lost 6 bases and J 7 bases, leaving 17 bases between the germline ends. Germline V CDR1 and CDR2: SGHKS, YYEKEE (reference sequence). The CDR3 consists of 13 residues. This chain's CDR3 is CASTFGHRREQYF. The CDR3 region has the DNA TGTGCCAGCACCTTCGGACACCGGCGAGAGCAGTACTTC.

The chain has TRBV7-2 and TRBJ1-1, with D unclear. CDR1 and CDR2 (germline): SGHTA, FQGNSA. V was clipped by 1 base and J by 0 bases, with 6 bases between them. The CDR3 runs 14 residues. CDR3 DNA: TGTGCCAGCAGCTTAGGGAGCATGAACACTGAAGCTTTCTTT. Translating it yields CASSLGSMNTEAFF. Full variable domain (outside the CDR3, taken from reference TRBV7-2 and TRBJ1-1): GAGVSQSPSNKVTEKGKDVELRCDPISGHTALYWYRQSLGQGLEFLIYFQGNSAPDKSGLPSDRFSAERTGGSVSTLTIQRTQQEDSAVYLCASSLGSMNTEAFFGQGTRLTVV.

The gene calls are TRBV7-3 and TRBJ2-1; TRBD2 agrees at 9 bases. In germline, CDR1 is SGHTA, CDR2 FQGTGA. V was pared by 5 bases and J by 5 bases, with 10 bases of the junction left unmatched. This CDR3 has 16 residues. CDR3 sequence reads: CASSPAGGTVHNEQFF. DNA of the CDR3: TGTGCCAGCAGCCCAGCGGGGGGAACAGTCCACAATGAGCAGTTCTTC.

V is TRBV5-5 and J is TRBJ2-3; 7 nucleotides match TRBD1. J lost 0 bases, V lost 4 bases, and 5 bases had no gene match. The CDR3 extends over 15 amino acids. Germline CDR1 reads SGHKS; CDR2 reads YYEKEE (reference sequence). CDR3 amino acids: CASSATGASTDTQYF. CDR3 nucleotide sequence: TGTGCCAGCAGCGCCACAGGGGCTAGCACAGATACGCAGTATTTT.

This clone was seen only once. The chain combines TRBV27 with TRBJ2-3; 7 nucleotides match TRBD1. CDR1 MNHEY and CDR2 SMNVEV come from the germline V gene (reference sequence). Losses at the gene ends were 4 bases for V and 4 bases for J; bases not matched to a gene: 11. The CDR3 length is 16 residues. CDR3 protein: CASSSPPGQGADTQYF. As DNA, the CDR3 is TGTGCCAGCAGTTCCCCTCCAGGGCAGGGGGCAGATACGCAGTATTTT.

The J gene is TRBJ2-1, the V gene TRBV10-3; D is uncertain. This CDR3 region has 14 residues. CDR1 and CDR2 from the germline V gene are ENHRY and SYGVKD. The ends were cut back, 3 bases at V and 5 bases at J, with 11 bases in the middle. CDR3 protein: CAISELTENNEQFF. As DNA, the CDR3 is TGTGCCATCAGTGAACTGACGGAGAACAATGAGCAGTTCTTC.

This chain connects TRBV4-3 to TRBJ1-6; D is undetermined. The CDR3 totals 18 residues. CDR1 is LGHNA and CDR2 is YSLEER in the germline V gene. Trimming removed 0 bases at V and 2 bases at J, with 14 bases between. CDR3 residues: CASSQDYGGSAYNSPLHF. The CDR3 DNA reads TGCGCCAGCAGCCAAGATTACGGTGGCAGCGCCTATAATTCACCCCTCCACTTT.